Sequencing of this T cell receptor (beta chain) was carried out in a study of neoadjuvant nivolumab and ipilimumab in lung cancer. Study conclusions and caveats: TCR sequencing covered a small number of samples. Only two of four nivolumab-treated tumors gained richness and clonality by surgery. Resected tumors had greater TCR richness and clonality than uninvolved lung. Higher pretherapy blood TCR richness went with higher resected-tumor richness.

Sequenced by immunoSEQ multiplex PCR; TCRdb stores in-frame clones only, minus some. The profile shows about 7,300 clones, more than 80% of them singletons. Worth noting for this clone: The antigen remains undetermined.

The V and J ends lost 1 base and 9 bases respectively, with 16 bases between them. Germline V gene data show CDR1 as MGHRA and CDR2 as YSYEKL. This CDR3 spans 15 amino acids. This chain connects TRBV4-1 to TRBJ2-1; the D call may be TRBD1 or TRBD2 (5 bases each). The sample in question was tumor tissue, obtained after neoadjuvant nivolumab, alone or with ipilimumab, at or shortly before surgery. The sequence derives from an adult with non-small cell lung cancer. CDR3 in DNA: TGCGCCAGCAGCCAAGTGGGGGTCTCGGGTAGTGAGCAGTTCTTC. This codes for CASSQVGVSGSEQFF.